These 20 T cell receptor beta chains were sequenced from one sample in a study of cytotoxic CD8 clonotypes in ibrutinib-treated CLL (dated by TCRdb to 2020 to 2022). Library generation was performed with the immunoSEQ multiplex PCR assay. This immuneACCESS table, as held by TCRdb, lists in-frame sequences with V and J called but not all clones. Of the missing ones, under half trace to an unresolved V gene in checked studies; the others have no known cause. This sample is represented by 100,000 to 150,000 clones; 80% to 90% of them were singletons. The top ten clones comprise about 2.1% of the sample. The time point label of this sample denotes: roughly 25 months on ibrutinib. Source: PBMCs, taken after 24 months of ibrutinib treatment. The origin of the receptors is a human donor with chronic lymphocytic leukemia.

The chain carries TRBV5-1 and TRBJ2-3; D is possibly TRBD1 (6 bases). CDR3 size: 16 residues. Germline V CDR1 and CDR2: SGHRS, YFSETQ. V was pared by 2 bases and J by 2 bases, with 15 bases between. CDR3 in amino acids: CASSFTGLGATDTQYF. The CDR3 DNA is TGCGCCAGCAGCTTCACAGGGTTAGGGGCCACAGATACGCAGTATTTT.

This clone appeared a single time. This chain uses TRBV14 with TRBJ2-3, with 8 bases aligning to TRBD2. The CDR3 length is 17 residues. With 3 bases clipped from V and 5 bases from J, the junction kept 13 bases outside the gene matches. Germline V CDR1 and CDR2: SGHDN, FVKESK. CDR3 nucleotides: TGTGCCAGCAGCCAGACCCCCTGGCGGGGGGTAAAAGATACGCAGTATTTT. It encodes CASSQTPWRGVKDTQYF. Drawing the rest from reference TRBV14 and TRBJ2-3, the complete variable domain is EAGVTQFPSHSVIEKGQTVTLRCDPISGHDNLYWYRRVMGKEIKFLLHFVKESKQDESGMPNNRFLAERTGGTYSTLKVQPAELEDSGVYFCASSQTPWRGVKDTQYFGPGTRLTVL.

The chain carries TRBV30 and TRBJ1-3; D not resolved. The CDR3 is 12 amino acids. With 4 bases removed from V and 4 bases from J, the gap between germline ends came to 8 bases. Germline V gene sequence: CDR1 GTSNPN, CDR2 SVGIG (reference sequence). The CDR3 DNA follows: TGTGCCTGGACCGTACGGGGAAACACCATATATTTT. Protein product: CAWTVRGNTIYF.

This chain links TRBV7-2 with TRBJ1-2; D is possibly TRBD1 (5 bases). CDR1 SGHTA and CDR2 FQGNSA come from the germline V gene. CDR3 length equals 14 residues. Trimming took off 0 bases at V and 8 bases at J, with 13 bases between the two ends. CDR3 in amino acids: CASSLAAGPRGYTF. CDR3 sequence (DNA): TGTGCCAGCAGCTTAGCGGCAGGGCCTAGAGGCTACACCTTC.

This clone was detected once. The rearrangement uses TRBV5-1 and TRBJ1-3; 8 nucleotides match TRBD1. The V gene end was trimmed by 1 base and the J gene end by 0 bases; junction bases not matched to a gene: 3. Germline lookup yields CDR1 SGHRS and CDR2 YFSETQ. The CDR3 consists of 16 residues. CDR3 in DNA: TGCGCCAGCAGCTTGACGGACAGGGACTCTGGAAACACCATATATTTT. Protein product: CASSLTDRDSGNTIYF.

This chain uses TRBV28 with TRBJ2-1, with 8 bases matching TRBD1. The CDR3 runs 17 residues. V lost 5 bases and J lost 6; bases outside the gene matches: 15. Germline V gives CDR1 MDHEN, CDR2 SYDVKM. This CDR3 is CASSPGNGQGNRNEQFF. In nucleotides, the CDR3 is TGTGCCAGCAGTCCAGGAAACGGACAGGGTAACCGCAATGAGCAGTTCTTC. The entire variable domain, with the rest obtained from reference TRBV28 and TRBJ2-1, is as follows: DVKVTQSSRYLVKRTGEKVFLECVQDMDHENMFWYRQDPGLGLRLIYFSYDVKMKEKGDIPEGYSVSREKKERFSLILESASTNQTSMYLCASSPGNGQGNRNEQFFGPGTRLTVL.

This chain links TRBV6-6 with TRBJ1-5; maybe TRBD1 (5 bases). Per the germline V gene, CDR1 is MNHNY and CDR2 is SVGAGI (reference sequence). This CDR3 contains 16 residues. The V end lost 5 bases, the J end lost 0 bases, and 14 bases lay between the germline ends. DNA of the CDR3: TGTGCCAGCAGTCCCGGGGGGACCCATAGCAATCAGCCCCAGCATTTT. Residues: CASSPGGTHSNQPQHF.

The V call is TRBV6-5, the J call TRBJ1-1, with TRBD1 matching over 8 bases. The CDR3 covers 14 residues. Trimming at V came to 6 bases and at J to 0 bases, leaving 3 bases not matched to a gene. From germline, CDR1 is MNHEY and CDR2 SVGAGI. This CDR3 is CASSWDRMNTEAFF. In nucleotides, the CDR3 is TGTGCCAGCAGCTGGGACAGGATGAACACTGAAGCTTTCTTT.

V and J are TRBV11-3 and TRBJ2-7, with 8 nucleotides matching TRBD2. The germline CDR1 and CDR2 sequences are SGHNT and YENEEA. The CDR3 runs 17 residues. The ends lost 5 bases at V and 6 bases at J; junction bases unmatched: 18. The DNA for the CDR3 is TGTGCCAGCAGCGCTCGCCCTCGACCGGGAGGGCCCTCCGAGCAGTACTTC. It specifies CASSARPRPGGPSEQYF.

CDR3 in DNA: TGTGCCAGCAGCAGAGGGACTAGCGGGGTTCATGAGCAGTTCTTC. Its protein is CASSRGTSGVHEQFF. J is TRBJ2-1 and V is TRBV7-9; TRBD2 matches 13 bases. Germline assignment: CDR1 SEHNR and CDR2 FQNEAQ (reference sequence). The CDR3 totals 15 residues. J gave up 8 bases and V 5 bases, and 6 bases lay outside the gene matches.

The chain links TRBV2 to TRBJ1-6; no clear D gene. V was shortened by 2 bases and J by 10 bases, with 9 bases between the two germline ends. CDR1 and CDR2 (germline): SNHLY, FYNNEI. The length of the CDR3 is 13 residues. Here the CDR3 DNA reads TGTGCCAGCAGTGAACGTATAGTCTCACCCCTCCACTTT. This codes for CASSERIVSPLHF. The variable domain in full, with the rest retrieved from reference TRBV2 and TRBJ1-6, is EPEVTQTPSHQVTQMGQEVILRCVPISNHLYFYWYRQILGQKVEFLVSFYNNEISEKSEIFDDQFSVERPDGSNFTLKIRSTKLEDSAMYFCASSERIVSPLHFGNGTRLTVT.

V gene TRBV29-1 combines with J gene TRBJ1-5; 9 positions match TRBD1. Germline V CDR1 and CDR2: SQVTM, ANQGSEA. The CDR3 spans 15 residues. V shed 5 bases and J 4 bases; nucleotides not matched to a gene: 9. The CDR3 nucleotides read TGCAGCGTTTCCGGGACAGGGTCCCCTAATCAGCCCCAGCATTTT. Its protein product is CSVSGTGSPNQPQHF.

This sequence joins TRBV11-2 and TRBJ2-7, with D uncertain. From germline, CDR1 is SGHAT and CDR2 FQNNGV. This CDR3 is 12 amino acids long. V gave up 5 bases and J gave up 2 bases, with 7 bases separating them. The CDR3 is CASSPEPYEQYF. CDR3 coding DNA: TGTGCCAGCAGCCCGGAACCCTACGAGCAGTACTTC.

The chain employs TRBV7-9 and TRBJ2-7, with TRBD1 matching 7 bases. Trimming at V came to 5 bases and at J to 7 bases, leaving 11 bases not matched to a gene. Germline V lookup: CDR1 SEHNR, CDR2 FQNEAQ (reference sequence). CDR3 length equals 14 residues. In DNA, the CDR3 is TGTGCCAGCAGCGGGGTCAGGGGGAAATTGGAGCAGTACTTC. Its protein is CASSGVRGKLEQYF. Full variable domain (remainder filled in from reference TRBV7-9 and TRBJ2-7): DTGVSQNPRHKITKRGQNVTFRCDPISEHNRLYWYRQTLGQGPEFLTYFQNEAQLEKSRLLSDRFSAERPKGSFSTLEIQRTEQGDSAMYLCASSGVRGKLEQYFGPGTRLTVT.

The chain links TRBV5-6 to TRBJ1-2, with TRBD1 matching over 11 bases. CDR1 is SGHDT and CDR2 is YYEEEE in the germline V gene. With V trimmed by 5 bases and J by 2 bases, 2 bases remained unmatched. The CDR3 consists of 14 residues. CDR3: CASRRTGGNYGYTF. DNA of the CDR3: TGTGCCAGCAGGAGGACAGGGGGCAACTATGGCTACACCTTC.

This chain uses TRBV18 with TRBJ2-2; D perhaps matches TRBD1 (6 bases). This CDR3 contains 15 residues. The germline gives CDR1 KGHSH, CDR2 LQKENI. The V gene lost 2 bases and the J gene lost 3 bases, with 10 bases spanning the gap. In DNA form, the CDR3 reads TGTGCCAGCTCACCAGGTCGGACAGACACCGGGGAGCTGTTTTTT. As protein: CASSPGRTDTGELFF.

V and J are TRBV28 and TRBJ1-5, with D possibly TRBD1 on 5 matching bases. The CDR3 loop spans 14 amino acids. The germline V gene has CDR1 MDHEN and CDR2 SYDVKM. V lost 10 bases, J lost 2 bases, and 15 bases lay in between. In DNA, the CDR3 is TGTGCCACCAAAGGGGCGTACGGCAATCAGCCCCAGCATTTT. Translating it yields CATKGAYGNQPQHF.

The CDR3 reads CASSSGTGVQNTHF. The CDR3 DNA is TGTGCCAGCAGTTCTGGGACAGGGGTTCAGAATACCCACTTT. The chain couples TRBV28 to TRBJ1-6; the match to TRBD1 covers 10 bases. CDR1 and CDR2 from the germline V gene are MDHEN and SYDVKM. The V gene end was trimmed by 4 bases and the J gene end by 18 bases; junction bases not matched to a gene: 12. The CDR3 sequence is 14 residues long.

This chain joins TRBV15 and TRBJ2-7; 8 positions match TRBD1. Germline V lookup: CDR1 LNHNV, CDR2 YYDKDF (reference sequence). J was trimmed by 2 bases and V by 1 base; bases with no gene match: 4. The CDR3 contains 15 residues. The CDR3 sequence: CATSRAVTGAYEQYF. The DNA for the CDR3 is TGTGCCACCAGCAGAGCTGTGACAGGGGCCTACGAGCAGTACTTC.

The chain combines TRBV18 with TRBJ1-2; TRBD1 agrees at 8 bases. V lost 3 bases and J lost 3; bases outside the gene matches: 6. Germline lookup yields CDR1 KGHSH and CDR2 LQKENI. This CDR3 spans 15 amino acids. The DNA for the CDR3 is TGTGCCAGCTCACCTTCGACAGGGGTAGACTATGGCTACACCTTC. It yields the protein CASSPSTGVDYGYTF.